This T cell receptor beta chain stems from a study of T cell repertoires in cytomegalovirus infection. General observations from the study: The cumulative frequency of public TCR beta families distinguished individuals who carried CMV together with the relevant HLA. What dominated the ex vivo response were HLA-C-restricted CMV-specific TCR beta clonotypes.

TCRdb passed the reads through MiXCR, listing each CDR3 protein once. The sample consists of hundreds of thousands of distinct CDR3 sequences, 20% to 25% of them appearing once. With respect to this clonotype: Its specificity is not known.

V shed 5 bases and J 6 bases; nucleotides not matched to a gene: 6. Germline CDR1 reads DFQATT; CDR2 reads SNEGSKA (reference sequence). This CDR3 has 12 residues. The chain combines TRBV20-1 with TRBJ1-1; TRBD1 agrees at 7 bases. Material for sequencing was CD8+ T cells from PBMCs. This clonotype originated in a human donor in good health (CMV status not recorded). Some clones in this sample may be carry-over from other donors' samples. The CDR3 nucleotides are TGCAGTGCTCCTACAGGGGACCCTGAAGCTTTCTTT. Translating gives CSAPTGDPEAFF.